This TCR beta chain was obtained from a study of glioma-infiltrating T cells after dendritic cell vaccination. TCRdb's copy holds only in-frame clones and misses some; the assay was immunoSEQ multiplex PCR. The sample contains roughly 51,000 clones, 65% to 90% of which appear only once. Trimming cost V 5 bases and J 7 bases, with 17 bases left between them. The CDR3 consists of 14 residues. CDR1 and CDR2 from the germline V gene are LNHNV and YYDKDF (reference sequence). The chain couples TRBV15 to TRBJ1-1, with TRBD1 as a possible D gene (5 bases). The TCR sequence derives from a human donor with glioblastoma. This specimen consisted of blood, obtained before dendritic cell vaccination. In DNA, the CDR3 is TGTGCCACCAGCCCACCAGCAGGGTACGGTGAAGCTTTCTTT. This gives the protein CATSPPAGYGEAFF.